This T cell receptor (beta chain) was retrieved from a study of response to subunit inactivated influenza vaccine. Whole-study findings and limits: Each seasonal flu vaccination may recruit only limited new T cells, authors suggested.

With 5 bases clipped from V and 3 bases from J, the junction kept 4 bases outside the gene matches. The CDR3 consists of 14 residues. The germline CDR1 and CDR2 sequences are SGHAT and FQNNGV. One entry per CDR3 protein, called by TCRdb with MiXCR from the RT-PCR reads. The table lists about 780,000 distinct CDR3 sequences, around 20% of them singletons. This clonotype was picked up a small number of times. Its cognate antigen is unknown. V is TRBV11-2 and J is TRBJ2-5, with 9 bases that match TRBD2. The source material was PBMCs from blood, sampled more than 4 days after vaccination. The origin of this receptor is a man aged 50-59 years who received an inactivated influenza vaccine. CDR3 nucleotides: TGTGCCAGCAGCGCCGCTAGCGGGAAAGAGACCCAGTACTTC. The encoded protein is CASSAASGKETQYF.